Listed below are T cell receptor beta chains from one sample, sequenced in a study of blood T cell repertoires in COVID-19. Assay: immunoSEQ multiplex PCR; the TCRdb copy retains only in-frame clones and omits some. The sample has approximately 120,000 clones; about 83% are singletons. Sequencing was performed on peripheral blood. The receptors were sampled from a man aged 55 to 70 with acute or convalescent COVID-19. Each CDR3 is given with its conserved first and last residue. The D gene is left open where the match is weak. Rows give clone size only sometimes, using once, few, many, or a class for an expanded clone.

CDR3 protein	CDR3 DNA	D gene	V gene	J gene	clone size
CASSQRAGAVGELFF	TGTGCCAGCAGCCAGCGGGCGGGAGCGGTCGGGGAGCTGTTTTTT	TRBD2	TRBV7-9	TRBJ2-2	NA
CASSPGQGEGRQYF	TGTGCCAGCAGCCCGGGACAGGGGGAAGGAAGGCAGTACTTC	TRBD1	TRBV7-3	TRBJ2-7	NA
CASSRGVEQYF	TGTGCCAGCTCACGGGGGGTGGAGCAGTACTTC	NA	TRBV18	TRBJ2-7	NA
CASSPRGGWDEQYF	TGTGCCAGCAGTCCCCGGGGGGGGTGGGACGAGCAGTACTTC	TRBD2	TRBV27	TRBJ2-7	many
CASSSMNTGELFF	TGTGCCAGCAGTTCCATGAACACCGGGGAGCTGTTTTTT	NA	TRBV28	TRBJ2-2	NA
CAWRSPSSYNEQFF	TGTGCCTGGAGGTCCCCTAGCTCCTACAATGAGCAGTTCTTC	NA	TRBV30	TRBJ2-1	once
CASSPGGETQYF	TGTGCCAGCAGCCCCGGAGGGGAGACCCAGTACTTC	NA	TRBV9	TRBJ2-5	NA
CAVNRGRGTEAFF	TGTGCCGTAAACAGGGGGCGAGGCACTGAAGCTTTCTTT	TRBD1	TRBV6-5	TRBJ1-1	NA
CASSLEQGAMGGYTF	TGCGCCAGCAGCTTGGAGCAGGGGGCAATGGGAGGCTACACCTTC	TRBD1	TRBV5-1	TRBJ1-2	few
CASSLGGSGNTIYF	TGTGCCAGCAGCTTGGGAGGCTCTGGAAACACCATATATTTT	NA	TRBV5-5	TRBJ1-3	NA
CASSLSGGPWTEAFF	TGTGCCAGCAGTTTATCGGGGGGGCCCTGGACTGAAGCTTTCTTT	NA	TRBV28	TRBJ1-1	NA
CASKGQQDSPLHF	TGTGCCAGCAAGGGACAGCAGGATTCACCCCTCCACTTT	TRBD1	TRBV6-5	TRBJ1-6	once
CATSLVVDTQYF	TGTGCCACCAGCCTTGTTGTCGATACGCAGTATTTT	NA	TRBV15	TRBJ2-3	NA
CASSLGVGQEGLTQYF	TGCGCCAGCAGCCTAGGGGTCGGACAGGAAGGCCTCACGCAGTATTTT	TRBD1	TRBV4-1	TRBJ2-3	NA
CASRRGRETQYF	TGTGCCAGTAGAAGAGGGAGAGAGACCCAGTACTTC	NA	TRBV19	TRBJ2-5	NA
CASSIVGQGVRNYGYTF	TGTGCCAGTAGTATAGTCGGACAGGGGGTGCGAAACTATGGCTACACCTTC	TRBD1	TRBV19	TRBJ1-2	NA
CASSLDRDGYTF	TGCGCCAGCAGCTTGGACAGGGACGGCTACACCTTC	NA	TRBV5-1	TRBJ1-2	NA
CASTSPGTGPWPQHF	TGTGCCAGTACCTCCCCTGGGACAGGCCCATGGCCCCAGCATTTT	TRBD1	TRBV19	TRBJ1-5	NA
CSVLDLSEQFF	TGCAGCGTTCTCGACTTAAGTGAGCAGTTCTTC	NA	TRBV29-1	TRBJ2-1	once
CASVQFRGRGDEAFF	TGTGCCAGCGTTCAATTCAGGGGGCGCGGGGATGAAGCTTTCTTT	TRBD1	TRBV6-5	TRBJ1-1	NA
CASSVVGGRDTQYF	TGTGCCAGCAGCGTAGTGGGAGGTAGGGATACGCAGTATTTT	NA	TRBV9	TRBJ2-3	NA
CASSLDGAGGELFF	TGCGCCAGCAGCTTGGATGGGGCAGGCGGGGAGCTGTTTTTT	NA	TRBV5-1	TRBJ2-2	NA
CASRARQGEQPQHF	TGTGCCAGCAGGGCCCGACAGGGAGAACAGCCCCAGCATTTT	TRBD1	TRBV2	TRBJ1-5	NA
CASQLLAGTYEQYF	TGTGCCAGCCAGTTATTAGCGGGAACCTACGAGCAGTACTTC	TRBD2	TRBV6-6	TRBJ2-7	NA
CASSLSPGSTDTQYF	TGCGCCAGCAGCTTGAGCCCCGGGAGCACAGATACGCAGTATTTT	NA	TRBV5-1	TRBJ2-3	NA
CASSIPLPNSPLHF	TGTGCCAGTAGTATACCTCTCCCGAATTCACCCCTCCACTTT	NA	TRBV19	TRBJ1-6	NA
CASSYSNPVYNEQFF	TGTGCCAGCAGTTACTCGAACCCAGTCTACAATGAGCAGTTCTTC	NA	TRBV6-5	TRBJ2-1	NA
CASSQSFGQYSREQYF	TGTGCCAGCAGCCAATCCTTTGGACAGTACTCTAGGGAGCAGTACTTC	NA	TRBV16	TRBJ2-7	few
CASSNIVGRRQETQYF	TGTGCCAGTAGTAATATTGTGGGCAGGCGCCAAGAGACCCAGTACTTC	NA	TRBV19	TRBJ2-5	NA
CASSLGGSQSYEQYF	TGCGCCAGCAGCTTGGGCGGAAGTCAATCCTACGAGCAGTACTTC	NA	TRBV5-1	TRBJ2-7	NA
CASSETTGGSLDEQFF	TGTGCCAGCAGCGAGACGACAGGGGGATCTTTGGATGAGCAGTTCTTC	TRBD1	TRBV9	TRBJ2-1	once
CASSQDNRLDLNEQFF	TGCGCCAGCAGCCAAGATAATAGGCTAGATTTGAATGAGCAGTTCTTC	NA	TRBV4-1	TRBJ2-1	NA
CASSLYDNEQFF	TGTGCCAGCAGCTTATATGACAATGAGCAGTTCTTC	NA	TRBV7-3	TRBJ2-1	NA
CASSLEPGVNQPQHF	TGCGCCAGCAGCTTGGAACCAGGGGTCAATCAGCCCCAGCATTTT	NA	TRBV5-1	TRBJ1-5	NA
CATSWGQQPQHF	TGTGCCACCAGTTGGGGGCAGCAGCCCCAGCATTTT	NA	TRBV24-1	TRBJ1-5	once
CAWSKGANTGELFF	TGTGCCTGGAGTAAAGGAGCAAACACCGGGGAGCTGTTTTTT	NA	TRBV30	TRBJ2-2	NA
CASSAPLSRGLESNEQFF	TGTGCCAGCAGCGCGCCCTTGAGTCGGGGACTAGAATCCAATGAGCAGTTCTTC	TRBD2	TRBV9	TRBJ2-1	NA
CASSPAGLGKNEQFF	TGTGCCAGCAGCCCGGCGGGGTTGGGAAAGAATGAGCAGTTCTTC	NA	TRBV6-5	TRBJ2-1	NA
CASSLQGYNSPLHF	TGTGCCAGCAGTTTACAGGGCTATAATTCACCCCTCCACTTT	NA	TRBV28	TRBJ1-6	NA
CASSGGSFTGELFF	TGTGCCAGCTCGGGCGGGAGTTTCACCGGGGAGCTGTTTTTT	TRBD2	TRBV2	TRBJ2-2	NA
CASSLQGSHEKLFF	TGCGCCAGCAGCCTACAGGGATCTCATGAAAAACTGTTTTTT	NA	TRBV5-1	TRBJ1-4	NA
CASSPLGGRGGRELFF	TGTGCCAGCAGCCCCCTGGGCGGGAGAGGGGGGAGGGAGCTGTTTTTT	NA	TRBV4-2	TRBJ2-2	NA
CASSDSGAREKLFF	TGCGCCAGCAGTGATTCAGGGGCGAGAGAAAAACTGTTTTTT	NA	TRBV10-1	TRBJ1-4	NA